The T cell receptor beta chain described here comes from a study of cytomegalovirus exposure and HLA in healthy donors. Study-wide points: Most sequenced TCRs were rare (though some public TCRs occurred in many donors). The classifier reportedly diagnosed cytomegalovirus status with high specificity and sensitivity.

Germline CDR1 and CDR2: SGHTS and YDEGEE. The V gene end was trimmed by 4 bases and the J gene end by 4 bases; junction bases not matched to a gene: 4. The CDR3 extends over 15 amino acids. The assay was immunoSEQ multiplex PCR, and TCRdb's table has in-frame clones only and misses some. The sample contains some 120,000 clones, about 90% of which appear only once. In regard to this clone: Its target is not known.

This sequence joins TRBV5-8 and TRBJ2-1; 11 bases line up with TRBD2. The receptor was derived from a woman between 18 and 30 years old in good health and CMV-seronegative. Sequencing was performed on PBMCs. CDR3 in DNA: TGTGCCAGCAGCCCGGGACTAGCGGCTTACAATGAGCAGTTCTTC. This gives the protein CASSPGLAAYNEQFF.